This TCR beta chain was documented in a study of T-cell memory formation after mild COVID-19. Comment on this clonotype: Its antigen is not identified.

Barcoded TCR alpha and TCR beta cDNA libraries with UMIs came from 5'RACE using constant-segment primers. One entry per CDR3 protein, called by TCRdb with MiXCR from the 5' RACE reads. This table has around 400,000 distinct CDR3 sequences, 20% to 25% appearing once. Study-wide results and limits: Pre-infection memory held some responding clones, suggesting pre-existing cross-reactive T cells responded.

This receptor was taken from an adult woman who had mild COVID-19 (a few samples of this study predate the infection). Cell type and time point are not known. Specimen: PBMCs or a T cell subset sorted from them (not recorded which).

CDR3 nucleotides: TGTGCCATCAGCACGACGCCGGGACAGGGGAGCAATCAGCCCCAGCATTTT. Encoded protein: CAISTTPGQGSNQPQHF. V usage is TRBV10-3 and J usage is TRBJ1-5; 10 bases are shared with TRBD1. This CDR3 contains 17 residues. Unmatched junction bases numbered 9, after V lost 6 bases and J lost 1 base. Germline lookup yields CDR1 ENHRY and CDR2 SYGVKD.